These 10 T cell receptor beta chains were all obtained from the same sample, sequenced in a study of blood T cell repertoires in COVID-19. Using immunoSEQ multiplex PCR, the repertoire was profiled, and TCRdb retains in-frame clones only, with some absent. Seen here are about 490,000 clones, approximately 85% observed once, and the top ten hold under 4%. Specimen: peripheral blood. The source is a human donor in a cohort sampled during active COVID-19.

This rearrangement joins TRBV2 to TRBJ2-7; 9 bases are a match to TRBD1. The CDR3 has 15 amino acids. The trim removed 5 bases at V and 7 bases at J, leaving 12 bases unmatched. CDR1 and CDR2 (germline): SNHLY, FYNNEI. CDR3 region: CASSKSGQGSGEQYF. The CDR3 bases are TGTGCCAGCAGTAAGTCGGGACAGGGTTCGGGAGAGCAGTACTTC.

CDR3 in amino acids: CSVEILGAITEAFF. The CDR3 DNA sequence: TGCAGCGTTGAAATTCTAGGGGCGATCACTGAAGCTTTCTTT. This sequence joins TRBV29-1 and TRBJ1-1; tentative D call: TRBD1 (5 bases). This CDR3 region has 14 residues. Deletions cut 2 bases from V and 4 bases from J, with 14 bases between. Per the germline V gene, CDR1 is SQVTM and CDR2 is ANQGSEA.

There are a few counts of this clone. CDR3 amino acids: CASSWDSSYGYTF. Here the CDR3 DNA reads TGTGCCAGCAGCTGGGACAGTTCCTATGGCTACACCTTC. V and J are TRBV7-9 and TRBJ1-2; 7 bases map to TRBD1. CDR1 and CDR2 (germline): SEHNR, FQNEAQ (reference sequence). With 4 bases clipped from V and 4 bases from J, the junction kept 3 bases outside the gene matches. The CDR3 is 13 residues long. The variable domain in full, with the rest retrieved from reference TRBV7-9 and TRBJ1-2, is DTGVSQNPRHKITKRGQNVTFRCDPISEHNRLYWYRQTLGQGPEFLTYFQNEAQLEKSRLLSDRFSAERPKGSFSTLEIQRTEQGDSAMYLCASSWDSSYGYTFGSGTRLTVV.

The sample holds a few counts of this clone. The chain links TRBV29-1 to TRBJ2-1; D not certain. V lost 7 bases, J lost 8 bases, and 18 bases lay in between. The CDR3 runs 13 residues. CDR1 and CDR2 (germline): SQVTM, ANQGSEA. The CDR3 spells CSAENNNAYEQFF. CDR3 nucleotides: TGCAGCGCCGAAAATAATAATGCGTATGAGCAGTTCTTC.

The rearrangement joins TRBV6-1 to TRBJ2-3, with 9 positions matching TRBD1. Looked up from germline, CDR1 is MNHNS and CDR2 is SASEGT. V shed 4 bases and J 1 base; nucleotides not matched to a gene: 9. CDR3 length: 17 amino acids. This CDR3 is CASSVTGTGKGTDTQYF. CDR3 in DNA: TGTGCCAGCAGTGTAACCGGGACAGGGAAAGGCACAGATACGCAGTATTTT.

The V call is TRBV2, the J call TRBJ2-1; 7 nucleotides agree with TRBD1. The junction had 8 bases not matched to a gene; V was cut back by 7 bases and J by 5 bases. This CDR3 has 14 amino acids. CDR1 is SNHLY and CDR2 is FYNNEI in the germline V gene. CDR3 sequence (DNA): TGTGCCAGCATTCCGGACAGGAACAACAATGAGCAGTTCTTC. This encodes CASIPDRNNNEQFF.

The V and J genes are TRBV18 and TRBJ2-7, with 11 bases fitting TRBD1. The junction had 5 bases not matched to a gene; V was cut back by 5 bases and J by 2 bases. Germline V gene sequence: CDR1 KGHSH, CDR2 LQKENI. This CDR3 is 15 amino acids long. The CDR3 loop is CASSSGQGGTYEQYF. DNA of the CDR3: TGTGCCAGCTCATCGGGACAGGGGGGAACCTACGAGCAGTACTTC.

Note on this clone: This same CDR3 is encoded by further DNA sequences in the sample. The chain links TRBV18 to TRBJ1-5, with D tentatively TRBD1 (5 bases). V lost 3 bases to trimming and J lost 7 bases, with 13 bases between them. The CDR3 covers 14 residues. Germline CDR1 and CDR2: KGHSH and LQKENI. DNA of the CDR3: TGTGCCAGCTCACCCTCGGGGGGGTACCAGCCCCAGCATTTT. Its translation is CASSPSGGYQPQHF.

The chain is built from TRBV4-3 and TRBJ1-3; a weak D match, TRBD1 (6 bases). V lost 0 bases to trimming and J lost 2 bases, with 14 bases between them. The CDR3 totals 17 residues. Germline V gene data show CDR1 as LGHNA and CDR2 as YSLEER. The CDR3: CASSQDLTGNAGNTIYF. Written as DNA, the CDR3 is TGCGCCAGCAGCCAAGATCTCACAGGGAATGCTGGAAACACCATATATTTT.

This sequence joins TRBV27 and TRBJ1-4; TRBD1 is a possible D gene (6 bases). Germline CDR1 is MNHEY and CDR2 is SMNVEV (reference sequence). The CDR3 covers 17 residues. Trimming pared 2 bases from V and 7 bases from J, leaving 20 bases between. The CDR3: CASSLLFQTGKVEKLFF. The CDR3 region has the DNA TGTGCCAGCAGTTTACTGTTTCAAACAGGGAAGGTTGAAAAACTGTTTTTT.